This TCR beta chain was profiled in a study of CD8 T cells in Susac syndrome (dated 2019 in TCRdb). Describing the broader study: The study used repertoire sequencing to test whether antigen drove CD8+ T cell activation and differentiation in Susac syndrome.

A remark on this clonotype: Its antigen specificity is not known. No qualities accompany the bases; no much larger clone lies one base away.

Broader findings and caveats from the paper: The number of individuals in the TCR sequencing and HLA analysis was acknowledged as relatively small.

Peripheral blood CD8+ and CD4+ T cells from healthy donors, Susac syndrome patients and multiple sclerosis patients were profiled by high-throughput TCR beta sequencing. Treatment-naive patients with stable or active relapsing-remitting disease fulfilling revised McDonald criteria were used as multiple sclerosis controls. CD8+ TEMRA cells were enriched by FACS, while bulk CD8+ and CD4+ T cells were purified by magnetic negative isolation. Blood was collected in EDTA tubes and processed within 24 hours, with PBMCs isolated through density gradient centrifugation. PBMCs destined for TCR sequencing were cryopreserved in liquid nitrogen and later thawed in a 37 °C water bath. Purity of sorted or isolated CD4+, CD8+ and CD8+ TEMRA cells was at least 90%. RNA was extracted using the RNeasy kit, and about 0.5 to 1 ug of the RNA was reverse transcribed with random hexamers. The immunoSEQ multiplex PCR assay, which covers 54 Vbeta and 13 Jbeta segments, was used to amplify TCR beta CDR3 regions. To correct PCR amplification bias, a synthetic template baseline was used for both primer optimization and computational correction. As for the authors' bioinformatics: Reads were annotated to V, D and J genes according to IMGT and were analyzed with immunoSEQ Analyzer, with only productive sequences retained. Clonality was computed as one minus Shannon entropy normalized by log2 of the number of productive unique sequences. For each patient and control, public and private clones were evaluated among the 100 most prevalent clones. Clones were defined as Susac-specific when absent from the healthy and MS cohorts, from about 1,100 published viral clones and from other ImmuneACCESS disease sequences. TCRdb itself trimmed the public reads at Q25 with fastp, ran MiXCR and retained productive beta chains. Identical CDR3 proteins give one entry, which carries the most common genes and DNA. The V and J calls shown here were made by TCRdb, not taken from the authors' results. This sample holds hundreds of thousands of distinct CDR3 sequences; nearly 97% were observed only once. The ten top clones hold roughly 0.09% of the sample.

Taken from cysteine to phenylalanine, the CDR3 has 18 residues. Of the read, only the CDR3 DNA is kept; its 54 bases are in frame from base 1. According to the germline V gene, CDR1 reads LGHNT and CDR2 reads FRNRAP. The junction shows trimming of 5 bases on V and 0 bases on J, plus 20 bases between the germline ends. This TCR was sampled from a human donor with multiple sclerosis. The specimen was CD4+ T cells from PBMCs. The chain is encoded by TRBV12-5 joined to TRBJ1-5, with TRBD1 as a weak D call on 6 bases. The CDR3 protein: CASGIERGGLGSNQPQHF. The DNA sequence is as follows: TGTGCTAGTGGTATCGAGAGGGGGGGGTTAGGTAGCAATCAGCCCCAGCATTTT.